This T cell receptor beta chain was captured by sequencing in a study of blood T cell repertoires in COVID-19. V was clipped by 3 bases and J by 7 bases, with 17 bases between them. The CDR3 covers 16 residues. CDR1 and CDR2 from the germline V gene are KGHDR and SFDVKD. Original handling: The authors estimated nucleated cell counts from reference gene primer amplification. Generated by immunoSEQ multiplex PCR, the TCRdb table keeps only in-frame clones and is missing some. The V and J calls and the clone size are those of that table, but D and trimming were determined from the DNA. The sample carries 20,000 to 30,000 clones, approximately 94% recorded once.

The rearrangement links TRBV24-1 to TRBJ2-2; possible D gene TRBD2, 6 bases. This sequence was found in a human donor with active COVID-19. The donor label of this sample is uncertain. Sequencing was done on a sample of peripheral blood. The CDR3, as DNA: TGTGCCACCAGTGATGTGAGGCGGGGTGCGGTCGGGGAGCTGTTTTTT. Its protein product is CATSDVRRGAVGELFF.